The clone carrying this T cell receptor (beta chain) was picked up many times. CDR1 is SNHLY and CDR2 is FYNNEI in the germline V gene. This CDR3 region has 15 residues. V lost 3 bases and J lost 7; bases outside the gene matches: 5. The sample belongs to a study of CD8 T cells in ankylosing spondylitis. MiXCR, applied by TCRdb to the 5' RACE reads, yields one record per CDR3 protein. The table records about 240,000 distinct CDR3 sequences, about 10% of them present only once. The J gene is TRBJ2-1, the V gene TRBV2; 11 nucleotides match TRBD2. This clonotype was obtained from a male donor with ankylosing spondylitis or in good health (not recorded which). The sample was blood, either unsorted or a sorted T cell fraction (not recorded which). The CDR3 loop is CASSETSGELNEQFF. The DNA of the CDR3 is TGTGCCAGCAGTGAGACTAGCGGGGAGTTGAATGAGCAGTTCTTC.